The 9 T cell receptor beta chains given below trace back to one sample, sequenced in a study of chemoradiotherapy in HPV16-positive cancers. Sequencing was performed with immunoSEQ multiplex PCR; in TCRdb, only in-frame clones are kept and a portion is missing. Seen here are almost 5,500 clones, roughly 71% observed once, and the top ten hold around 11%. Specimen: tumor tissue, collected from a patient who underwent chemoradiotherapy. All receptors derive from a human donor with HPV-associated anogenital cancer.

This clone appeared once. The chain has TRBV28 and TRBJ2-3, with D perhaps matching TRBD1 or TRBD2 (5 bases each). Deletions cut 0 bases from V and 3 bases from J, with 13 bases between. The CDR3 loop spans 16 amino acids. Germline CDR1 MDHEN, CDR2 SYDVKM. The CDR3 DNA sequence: TGTGCCAGCAGTTTATGGGTGGGCGAGGGGACAGATACGCAGTATTTT. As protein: CASSLWVGEGTDTQYF.

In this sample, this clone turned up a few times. The CDR3 here is CASSQDRGETQYF. Written as DNA, the CDR3 is TGTGCCAGCAGCCAAGATCGGGGGGAGACCCAGTACTTC. The chain recombines TRBV4-2 with TRBJ2-5, with a possible D match to TRBD2 (6 bases). Deletions cut 0 bases from V and 5 bases from J, with 7 bases between. Germline values: CDR1 LGHNA, CDR2 YNFKEQ. The CDR3 has 13 residues.

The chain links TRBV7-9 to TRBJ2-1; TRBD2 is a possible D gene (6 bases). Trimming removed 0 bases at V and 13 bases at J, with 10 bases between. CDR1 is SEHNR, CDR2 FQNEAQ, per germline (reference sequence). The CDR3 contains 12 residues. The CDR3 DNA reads TGTGCCAGCAGCTTAGCGAAGACTAGTCAGTTCTTC. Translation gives CASSLAKTSQFF.

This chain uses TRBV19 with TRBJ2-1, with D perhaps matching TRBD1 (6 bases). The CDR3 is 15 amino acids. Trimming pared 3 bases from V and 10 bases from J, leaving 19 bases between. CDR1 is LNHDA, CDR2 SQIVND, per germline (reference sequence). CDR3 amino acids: CASSMPGDTHWEQFF. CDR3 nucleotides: TGTGCCAGTAGTATGCCTGGGGACACCCACTGGGAGCAGTTCTTC.

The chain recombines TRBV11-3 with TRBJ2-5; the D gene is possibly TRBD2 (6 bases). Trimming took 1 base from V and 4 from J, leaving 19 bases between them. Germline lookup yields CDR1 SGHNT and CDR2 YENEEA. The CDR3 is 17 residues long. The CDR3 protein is CASSLGLDGGLRETQYF. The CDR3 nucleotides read TGTGCCAGCAGCTTAGGGTTGGACGGGGGTCTTAGAGAGACCCAGTACTTC.

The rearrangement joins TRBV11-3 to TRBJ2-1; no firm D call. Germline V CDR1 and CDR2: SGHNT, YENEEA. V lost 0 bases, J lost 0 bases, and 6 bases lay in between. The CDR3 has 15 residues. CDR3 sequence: CASSLDSYSYNEQFF. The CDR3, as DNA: TGTGCCAGCAGCTTAGATTCATACTCCTACAATGAGCAGTTCTTC.

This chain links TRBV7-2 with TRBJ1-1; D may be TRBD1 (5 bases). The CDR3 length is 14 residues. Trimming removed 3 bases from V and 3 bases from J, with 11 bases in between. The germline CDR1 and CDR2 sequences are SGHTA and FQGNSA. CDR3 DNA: TGTGCCAGCAGCTTTAATTCCAGGGACACTGAAGCTTTCTTT. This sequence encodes CASSFNSRDTEAFF.

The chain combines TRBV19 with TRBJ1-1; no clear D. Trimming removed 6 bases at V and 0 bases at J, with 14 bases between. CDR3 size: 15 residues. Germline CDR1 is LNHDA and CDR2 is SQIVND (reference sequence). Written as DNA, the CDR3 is TGTGCCAGTAGAAAGAGCAGCCTTATGAACACTGAAGCTTTCTTT. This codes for CASRKSSLMNTEAFF. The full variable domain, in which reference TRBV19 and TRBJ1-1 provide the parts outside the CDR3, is DGGITQSPKYLFRKEGQNVTLSCEQNLNHDAMYWYRQDPGQGLRLIYYSQIVNDFQKGDIAEGYSVSREKKESFPLTVTSAQKNPTAFYLCASRKSSLMNTEAFFGQGTRLTVV.

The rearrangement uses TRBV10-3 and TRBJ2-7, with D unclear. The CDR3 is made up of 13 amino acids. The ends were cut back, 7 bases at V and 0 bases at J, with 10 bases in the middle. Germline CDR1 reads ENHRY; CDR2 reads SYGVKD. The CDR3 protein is CAIKDPSSYEQYF. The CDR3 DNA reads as TGTGCCATCAAAGACCCAAGCTCCTACGAGCAGTACTTC.